Below, 7 T cell receptor beta chains from the same sample are listed, as sequenced in a study of cytomegalovirus exposure and HLA in healthy donors. The study ran its PCR with 60 Vbeta and 13 Jbeta primers. Some clones are missing from TCRdb's copy, which holds only in-frame ones; the method was immunoSEQ multiplex PCR. This sample has under 200,000 clones, with around 80% found just once. Sequenced input: PBMCs. The receptors stem from a woman in her forties or fifties in good health and CMV-seronegative.

V usage is TRBV25-1 and J usage is TRBJ2-2; 12 bases fit TRBD2. With 8 bases clipped from V and 4 bases from J, the junction kept 8 bases outside the gene matches. Germline V CDR1 and CDR2: MGHDK, SYGVNS. This CDR3 contains 16 residues. In DNA, the CDR3 is TGTGCCAGCGCTACTAGCGGGGGGCTGAGCACCGGGGAGCTGTTTTTT. Translation: CASATSGGLSTGELFF.

The gene calls are TRBV5-1 and TRBJ1-1; 8 nucleotides match TRBD1. V was clipped by 3 bases and J by 4 bases; unmatched bases: 8. Per germline, CDR1 SGHRS and CDR2 YFSETQ. This CDR3 spans 15 amino acids. Written as DNA, the CDR3 is TGCGCCAGCAGCTCTAGACAGGGGTCTACCACTGAAGCTTTCTTT. This sequence encodes CASSSRQGSTTEAFF.

The J gene is TRBJ2-1, the V gene TRBV4-2; 10 positions match TRBD2. The germline V gene encodes CDR1 LGHNA and CDR2 YNFKEQ. This CDR3 spans 16 amino acids. Unmatched junction bases numbered 7, after V lost 0 bases and J lost 8 bases. CDR3 coding DNA: TGTGCCAGCAGCCAAGATGCTAGCGGGAGAGGCCATGAGCAGTTCTTC. Its protein product is CASSQDASGRGHEQFF.

The chain employs TRBV28 and TRBJ2-5, with D perhaps TRBD2 (6 bases). Trimming left V 5 bases short and J 5 bases short, with 18 bases between. Germline-derived CDR1 and CDR2 are MDHEN and SYDVKM. The CDR3 runs 15 residues. The chain's CDR3 is CASSPSGTPMETQYF. CDR3 bases: TGTGCCAGCAGTCCCTCCGGGACTCCTATGGAGACCCAGTACTTC. Full variable domain (remainder filled in from reference TRBV28 and TRBJ2-5): DVKVTQSSRYLVKRTGEKVFLECVQDMDHENMFWYRQDPGLGLRLIYFSYDVKMKEKGDIPEGYSVSREKKERFSLILESASTNQTSMYLCASSPSGTPMETQYFGPGTRLLVL.

The chain couples TRBV5-1 to TRBJ2-7, with TRBD1 identical over 8 bases. Germline V gives CDR1 SGHRS, CDR2 YFSETQ. The length of the CDR3 is 15 residues. Trimming took 4 bases from V and 9 from J; bases not matched to a gene: 15. The CDR3 reads CASSPRTGTTFGQYF. In DNA, the CDR3 is TGCGCCAGCAGCCCGAGGACAGGGACGACTTTCGGGCAGTACTTC.

The chain employs TRBV5-1 and TRBJ2-7; a possible D gene is TRBD2 (6 bases). Trimming removed 4 bases from V and 2 bases from J, with 16 bases in between. The CDR3 totals 15 residues. CDR1 is SGHRS, CDR2 YFSETQ, per germline. The CDR3 sequence is CASSRRREEPYEQYF. Here the CDR3 DNA reads TGCGCCAGCAGCCGGCGGCGGGAAGAACCCTACGAGCAGTACTTC. The complete variable domain, with remaining parts taken from reference TRBV5-1 and TRBJ2-7, reads KAGVTQTPRYLIKTRGQQVTLSCSPISGHRSVSWYQQTPGQGLQFLFEYFSETQRNKGNFPGRFSGRQFSNSRSEMNVSTLELGDSALYLCASSRRREEPYEQYFGPGTRLTVT.

This sequence joins TRBV30 and TRBJ2-7, with TRBD1 matching 8 bases. CDR3 length: 13 amino acids. CDR1 GTSNPN and CDR2 SVGIG come from the germline V gene (reference sequence). J lost 2 bases, V lost 8 bases, and 8 bases had no gene match. The CDR3 is CATTNRGTYEQYF. The CDR3 DNA is TGTGCCACGACTAACAGGGGGACCTACGAGCAGTACTTC. Full variable domain (rest looked up from reference TRBV30 and TRBJ2-7): SQTIHQWPATLVQPVGSPLSLECTVEGTSNPNLYWYRQAAGRGLQLLFYSVGIGQISSEVPQNLSASRPQDRQFILSSKKLLLSDSGFYLCATTNRGTYEQYFGPGTRLTVT.